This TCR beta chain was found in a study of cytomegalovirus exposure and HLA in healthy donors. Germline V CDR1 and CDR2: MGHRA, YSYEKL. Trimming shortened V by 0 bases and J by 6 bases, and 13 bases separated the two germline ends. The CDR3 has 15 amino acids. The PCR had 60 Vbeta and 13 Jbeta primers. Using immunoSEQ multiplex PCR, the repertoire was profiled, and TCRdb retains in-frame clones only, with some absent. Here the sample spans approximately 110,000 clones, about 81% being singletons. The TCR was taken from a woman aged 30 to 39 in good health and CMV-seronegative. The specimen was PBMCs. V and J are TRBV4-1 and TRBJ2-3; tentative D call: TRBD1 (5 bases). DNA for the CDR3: TGCGCCAGCAGCCAAGAGCTATTAGGGGTGGATACGCAGTATTTT. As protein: CASSQELLGVDTQYF.